Below, one T cell receptor (beta chain) is given with its context. The data derive from a study of cytomegalovirus exposure and HLA in healthy donors. V was pared by 10 bases and J by 0 bases, with 4 bases of the junction left unmatched. The CDR3 spans 13 residues. The germline V gene has CDR1 LNHDA and CDR2 SQIVND (reference sequence). Method: immunoSEQ multiplex PCR; TCRdb's copy keeps in-frame clones and lacks some. The repertoire includes 98,000 or so clones, approximately 85% of them detected once, and about 3% sits in the top ten. V and J are TRBV19 and TRBJ2-3, with 7 bases aligning to TRBD2. The sample taken for sequencing was PBMCs. The source of this sequence is a young woman in good health and CMV-seronegative. CDR3 sequence reads: CATTSVSTDTQYF. For the CDR3, the DNA is TGTGCCACCACTAGCGTTAGCACAGATACGCAGTATTTT.